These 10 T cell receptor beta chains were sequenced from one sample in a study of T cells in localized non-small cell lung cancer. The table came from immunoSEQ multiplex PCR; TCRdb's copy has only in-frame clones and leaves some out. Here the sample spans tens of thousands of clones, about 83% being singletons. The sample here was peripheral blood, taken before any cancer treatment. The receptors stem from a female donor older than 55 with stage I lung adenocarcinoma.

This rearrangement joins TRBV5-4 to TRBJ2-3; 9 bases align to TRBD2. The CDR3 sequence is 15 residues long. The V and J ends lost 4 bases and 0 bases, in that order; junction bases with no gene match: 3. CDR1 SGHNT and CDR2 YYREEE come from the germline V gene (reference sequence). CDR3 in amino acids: CASSIGLASTDTQYF. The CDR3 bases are TGTGCCAGCAGCATAGGACTAGCGAGCACAGATACGCAGTATTTT.

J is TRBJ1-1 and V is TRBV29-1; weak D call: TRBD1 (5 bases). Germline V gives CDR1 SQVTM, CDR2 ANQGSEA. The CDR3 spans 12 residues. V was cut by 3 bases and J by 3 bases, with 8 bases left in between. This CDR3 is CSVERGYTEAFF. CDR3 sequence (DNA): TGCAGCGTTGAGCGGGGGTACACTGAAGCTTTCTTT.

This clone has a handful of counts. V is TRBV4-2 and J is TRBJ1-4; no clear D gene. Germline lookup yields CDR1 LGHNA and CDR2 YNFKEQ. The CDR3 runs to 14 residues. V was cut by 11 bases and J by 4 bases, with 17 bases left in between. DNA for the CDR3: TGTGCCGCGAGGATCCAGGAGCTTAATGAAAAACTGTTTTTT. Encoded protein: CAARIQELNEKLFF.

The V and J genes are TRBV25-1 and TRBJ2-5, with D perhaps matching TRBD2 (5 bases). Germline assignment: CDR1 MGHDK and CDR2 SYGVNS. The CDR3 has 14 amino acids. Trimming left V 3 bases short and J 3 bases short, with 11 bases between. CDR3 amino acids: CASSERGIKETQYF. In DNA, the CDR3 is TGTGCCAGCAGTGAGAGAGGGATAAAAGAGACCCAGTACTTC.

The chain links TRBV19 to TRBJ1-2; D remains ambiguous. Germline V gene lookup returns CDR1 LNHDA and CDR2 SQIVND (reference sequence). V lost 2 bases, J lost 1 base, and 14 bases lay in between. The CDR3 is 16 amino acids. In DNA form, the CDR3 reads TGTGCCAGTAGTATAAGAGGGTCTCACCGTAACTATGGCTACACCTTC. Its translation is CASSIRGSHRNYGYTF.

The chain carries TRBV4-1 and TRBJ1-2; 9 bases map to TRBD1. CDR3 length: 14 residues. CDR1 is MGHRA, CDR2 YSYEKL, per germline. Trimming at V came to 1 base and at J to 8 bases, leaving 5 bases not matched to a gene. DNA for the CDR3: TGCGCCAGCAGCCAAGGCAGGACAGGGGTCGGCTACACCTTC. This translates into CASSQGRTGVGYTF.

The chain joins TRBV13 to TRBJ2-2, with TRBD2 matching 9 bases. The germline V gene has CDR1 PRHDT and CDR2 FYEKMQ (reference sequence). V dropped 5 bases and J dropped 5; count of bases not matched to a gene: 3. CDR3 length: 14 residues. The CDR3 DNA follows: TGTGCCAGCAGCGGGACTAGCAATACCGGGGAGCTGTTTTTT. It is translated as CASSGTSNTGELFF.

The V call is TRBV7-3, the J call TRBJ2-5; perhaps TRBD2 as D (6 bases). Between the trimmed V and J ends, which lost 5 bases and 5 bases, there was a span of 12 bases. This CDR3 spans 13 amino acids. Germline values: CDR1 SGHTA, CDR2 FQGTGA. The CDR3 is CASSPGLGETQYF. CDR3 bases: TGTGCCAGCAGCCCGGGACTGGGGGAGACCCAGTACTTC.

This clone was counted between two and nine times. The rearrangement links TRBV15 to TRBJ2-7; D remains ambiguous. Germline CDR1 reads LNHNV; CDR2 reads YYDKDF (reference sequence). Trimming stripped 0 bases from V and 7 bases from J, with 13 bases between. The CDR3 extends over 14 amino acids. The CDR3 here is CATSRDVTAAEQYF. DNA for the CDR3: TGTGCCACCAGCAGAGATGTAACGGCGGCGGAGCAGTACTTC.

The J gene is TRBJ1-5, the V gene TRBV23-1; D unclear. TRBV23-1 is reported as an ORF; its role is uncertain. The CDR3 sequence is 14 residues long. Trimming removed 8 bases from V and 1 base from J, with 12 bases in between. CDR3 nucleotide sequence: TGCGCCAGCCAACTAAAAGAAAGCAATCAGCCCCAGCATTTT. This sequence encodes CASQLKESNQPQHF.